Below, 21 T cell receptor beta chains from the same sample are listed, as sequenced in a study of T cell changes during pregnancy in multiple sclerosis. Here immunoSEQ multiplex PCR was the method, and the copy in TCRdb shows in-frame clones only, minus some. The sample records around 48,000 clones, under 95% being singletons. Sequencing used CD8+ T cells from peripheral blood mononuclear cells, obtained before pregnancy. Source of these receptors: a female donor with multiple sclerosis, enrolled in a pregnancy study.

This chain links TRBV10-3 with TRBJ2-3, with 14 bases matching TRBD2. J was trimmed by 6 bases and V by 3 bases; bases with no gene match: 5. CDR1 ENHRY and CDR2 SYGVKD come from the germline V gene. The CDR3 extends over 16 amino acids. The CDR3 DNA sequence: TGTGCCATCAGTGACAGACTAGCGGGGGGGCCGGATACGCAGTATTTT. This codes for CAISDRLAGGPDTQYF.

The chain carries TRBV4-3 and TRBJ2-1; TRBD1 matches 9 bases. V lost 5 bases, J lost 15 bases, and 8 bases stayed unmatched. This CDR3 is built from 12 residues. CDR1 and CDR2 (germline): LGHNA, YSLEER. CDR3 in amino acids: CASSEPGQGMFF. DNA of the CDR3: TGCGCCAGCAGCGAACCGGGACAGGGAATGTTCTTC.

The chain combines TRBV11-2 with TRBJ2-7; 7 positions agree with TRBD1. V shed 5 bases and J 0 bases; nucleotides not matched to a gene: 10. This CDR3 has 16 amino acids. CDR1 SGHAT and CDR2 FQNNGV come from the germline V gene. In DNA form, the CDR3 reads TGTGCCAGCAGCCCGGTTGAGGGACAGACCTCCTACGAGCAGTACTTC. This gives the protein CASSPVEGQTSYEQYF.

The chain has TRBV6-4 and TRBJ1-5, with TRBD1 matching 9 bases. Trimming removed 3 bases from V and 13 bases from J; junction bases left unmatched: 1. There are 11 residues in the CDR3. In germline, CDR1 is MRHNA, CDR2 SNTAGT. The CDR3 loop reads CASSEDRGQHF. The CDR3 DNA reads as TGTGCCAGCAGTGAGGACAGGGGACAGCATTTT.

The rearrangement uses TRBV11-2 and TRBJ1-3; perhaps TRBD1 as D (6 bases). Per the germline V gene, CDR1 is SGHAT and CDR2 is FQNNGV. This CDR3 region has 16 residues. Trimming left V 5 bases short and J 3 bases short, with 17 bases between. The CDR3 DNA reads TGTGCCAGCAGCGTCCGGGACACCCTGGGTGGAAACACCATATATTTT. Protein sequence: CASSVRDTLGGNTIYF.

The rearrangement uses TRBV29-1 and TRBJ1-2; D uncertain. CDR3 size: 13 residues. V shed 3 bases and J shed 3 bases, with 11 bases lying between them. Germline V gene sequence: CDR1 SQVTM, CDR2 ANQGSEA. The CDR3: CSVEASSYYGYTF. CDR3 bases: TGCAGCGTTGAGGCCAGTTCCTACTATGGCTACACCTTC.

V is TRBV5-6 and J is TRBJ2-5; 7 bases align to TRBD1. This CDR3 has 13 residues. Germline CDR1 is SGHDT and CDR2 is YYEEEE. Unmatched junction bases numbered 7, after V lost 4 bases and J lost 7 bases. The CDR3: CASSKGTDGTQYF. As DNA, the CDR3 is TGTGCCAGCAGCAAGGGGACAGATGGGACCCAGTACTTC.

The genes are TRBV6-1 and TRBJ1-1; D may be TRBD1 (5 bases). The germline gives CDR1 MNHNS, CDR2 SASEGT. The CDR3 contains 14 residues. The ends were cut back, 2 bases at V and 5 bases at J, with 12 bases in the middle. CDR3 coding DNA: TGTGCCAGCAGTGAAACCGGGGGATGGACTGAAGCTTTCTTT. Translating it yields CASSETGGWTEAFF.

The gene calls are TRBV27 and TRBJ2-7, with 8 nucleotides matching TRBD1. The CDR3 is 15 amino acids. The germline V gene encodes CDR1 MNHEY and CDR2 SMNVEV (reference sequence). The ends lost 5 bases at V and 0 bases at J; junction bases unmatched: 6. As DNA, the CDR3 is TGTGCCAGCAGTCCCCGGACAGGGCTCTCCTACGAGCAGTACTTC. Protein: CASSPRTGLSYEQYF.

The rearrangement joins TRBV7-6 to TRBJ2-7; TRBD2 agrees at 12 bases. The V gene end was trimmed by 4 bases and the J gene end by 11 bases; junction bases not matched to a gene: 6. Looked up from germline, CDR1 is SGHVS and CDR2 is FNYEAQ. The CDR3 runs to 13 residues. The CDR3 region has the DNA TGTGCCAGCAGCTCTTCTAGCGGGGGGGACGAGTACTTC. Amino acids: CASSSSSGGDEYF.

The rearrangement uses TRBV11-2 and TRBJ1-3; unclear D gene. Per the germline V gene, CDR1 is SGHAT and CDR2 is FQNNGV. This CDR3 contains 14 residues. V was shortened by 8 bases and J by 0 bases, with 11 bases between the two germline ends. The CDR3 sequence: CASSEAGSGNTIYF. The DNA for the CDR3 is TGTGCCAGCTCAGAGGCGGGCTCTGGAAACACCATATATTTT.

The genes are TRBV6-1 and TRBJ2-1; 9 nucleotides line up with TRBD1. Trimming cost V 10 bases and J 6 bases; bases outside gene matches: 4. This CDR3 has 12 amino acids. CDR1 and CDR2 from the germline V gene are MNHNS and SASEGT. DNA for the CDR3: TGTGCCACCCGGGACAGGGCCAATGAGCAGTTCTTC. It encodes CATRDRANEQFF.

The chain couples TRBV9 to TRBJ1-1; D ambiguous. CDR3 size: 13 residues. Germline V gene data show CDR1 as SGDLS and CDR2 as YYNGEE. V was trimmed by 3 bases and J by 7 bases, leaving 13 bases between them. This CDR3 reads CASSATRLDEAFF. Here the CDR3 DNA reads TGTGCCAGCAGCGCCACCCGACTGGATGAAGCTTTCTTT. The variable domain in full, completed from reference TRBV9 and TRBJ1-1, reads DSGVTQTPKHLITATGQRVTLRCSPRSGDLSVYWYQQSLDQGLQFLIQYYNGEERAKGNILERFSAQQFPDLHSELNLSSLELGDSALYFCASSATRLDEAFFGQGTRLTVV.

This chain joins TRBV5-4 and TRBJ2-3; 11 bases agree with TRBD2. The germline CDR1 and CDR2 sequences are SGHNT and YYREEE (reference sequence). This CDR3 is built from 18 residues. V trimming: 6 bases; J trimming: 0 bases; junction bases outside the gene matches: 12. The CDR3 region has the DNA TGTGCCAGCACCAAGACTAGCGGGGCCATTCCTAGCACAGATACGCAGTATTTT. Its protein is CASTKTSGAIPSTDTQYF.

This chain connects TRBV7-3 to TRBJ2-1; 12 bases align to TRBD2. CDR3 length: 13 amino acids. Germline V gives CDR1 SGHTA, CDR2 FQGTGA. The V and J ends lost 5 bases and 7 bases, in that order; junction bases with no gene match: 0. This CDR3 is CASSLAGGNEQFF. In DNA, the CDR3 is TGTGCCAGCAGCCTAGCGGGGGGGAATGAGCAGTTCTTC. Variable domain in full (rest from reference TRBV7-3 and TRBJ2-1): GAGVSQTPSNKVTEKGKYVELRCDPISGHTALYWYRQSLGQGPEFLIYFQGTGAADDSGLPNDRFFAVRPEGSVSTLKIQRTERGDSAVYLCASSLAGGNEQFFGPGTRLTVL.

The chain couples TRBV19 to TRBJ2-1, with 8 bases that match TRBD2. The CDR3 loop spans 13 amino acids. Trimming took 4 bases from V and 10 from J; bases not matched to a gene: 6. Germline V gene lookup returns CDR1 LNHDA and CDR2 SQIVND (reference sequence). The chain's CDR3 is CASSTGLGWEQFF. CDR3 nucleotide sequence: TGTGCCAGTAGTACGGGACTAGGATGGGAGCAGTTCTTC.

The rearrangement links TRBV5-6 to TRBJ1-3, with D possibly TRBD1 on 6 matching bases. The V gene lost 4 bases and the J gene lost 4 bases, with 18 bases spanning the gap. Germline V CDR1 and CDR2: SGHDT, YYEEEE. This CDR3 is 16 amino acids long. CDR3 loop: CASSTLGGEDGNTIYF. The DNA for the CDR3 is TGTGCCAGCAGCACCTTAGGGGGGGAGGACGGAAACACCATATATTTT.

This clone was counted once. The chain links TRBV6-1 to TRBJ1-2, with TRBD1 identical over 9 bases. V lost 6 bases and J lost 5; bases outside the gene matches: 4. CDR1 is MNHNS and CDR2 is SASEGT in the germline V gene. The CDR3 covers 13 residues. The CDR3 coding sequence is TGTGCCAGCAGGGGGACAGGGCGGTATGGCTACACCTTC. It specifies CASRGTGRYGYTF.

This clone was recorded only once. V gene TRBV6-1 combines with J gene TRBJ1-2; unclear D gene. CDR1 is MNHNS and CDR2 is SASEGT in the germline V gene. V lost 0 bases and J 10 bases, leaving 9 bases between the germline ends. The CDR3 spans 12 residues. CDR3 sequence (DNA): TGTGCCAGCAGTGAAGCGTGGGAGCTCTACACCTTC. It encodes CASSEAWELYTF.

The chain uses TRBV11-2 and TRBJ1-1, with 7 bases matching TRBD1. The junction had 12 bases not matched to a gene; V was cut back by 5 bases and J by 6 bases. Germline loops: CDR1 SGHAT, CDR2 FQNNGV. This CDR3 is 15 amino acids long. The DNA of the CDR3 is TGTGCCAGCAGCGCGCCGGGACAGTTGAAATCTGAAGCTTTCTTT. Its translation is CASSAPGQLKSEAFF.

This rearrangement joins TRBV7-6 to TRBJ1-3, with 9 nucleotides matching TRBD1. V lost 1 base to trimming and J lost 3 bases; unmatched junction nucleotides: 13. The CDR3 covers 19 residues. Germline CDR1 reads SGHVS; CDR2 reads FNYEAQ. DNA of the CDR3: TGTGCCAGCAGCTTAGAAAGATCCCCCACAGGGGGCTATGGAAACACCATATATTTT. Amino acids: CASSLERSPTGGYGNTIYF.